The rows below give T cell receptor beta chains drawn from one sample of a study of shared clonotypes between healthy human individuals. Data came from immunoSEQ multiplex PCR; TCRdb stores just in-frame clones and leaves some out. The sample shows some 490,000 clones, 60% to 80% of them seen only once. Sequencing was carried out using PBMCs. The receptors shown here come from a woman aged 35 to 49 in good health. Some clones in this sample may be carry-over from other donors' samples. Both conserved end residues are part of each CDR3. D genes are given only for firm matches. Rows may omit the clone size; those that give it use once, few, many or a size class.

d_call j_call clone_size v_call cdr3_nt cdr3_aa
- TRBJ2-5 - TRBV4-1 TGCGCCAGCAGCCAAGACACGGGGGCGGGGGAGACCCAGTACTTC CASSQDTGAGETQYF
- TRBJ2-7 - TRBV7-2 TGTGCCAGCAGCTTCGGACTGGGGCGCTACGAGCAGTACTTC CASSFGLGRYEQYF
- TRBJ1-1 - TRBV4-2 TGTGCCAGCAGCCAAGAACTTGTGGGCACTGAAGCTTTCTTT CASSQELVGTEAFF
- TRBJ1-4 few TRBV28 TGTGCCAGCAGTCCACGGACGGGAAAAAATGAAAAACTGTTTTTT CASSPRTGKNEKLFF
- TRBJ1-5 few TRBV5-1 TGCGCCAGCAGCCCGGACGGCCTCTATCAGCCCCAGCATTTT CASSPDGLYQPQHF
TRBD1 TRBJ2-7 - TRBV4-2 TGTGCCAGCAGCCTGAGACAGGGAACGAGCTACGAGCAGTACTTC CASSLRQGTSYEQYF
- TRBJ1-3 - TRBV2 TGTGCCAGCAGACAGAGCTCTGGAAACACCATATATTTT CASRQSSGNTIYF
TRBD2 TRBJ2-1 - TRBV18 TGTGCCAGCTCACCACGACAGACTAGCGTATCGTACAATGAGCAGTTCTTC CASSPRQTSVSYNEQFF
TRBD2 TRBJ2-7 few TRBV29-1 TGCAGCGCTCGGGACTACTCCTACGAGCAGTACTTC CSARDYSYEQYF
- TRBJ1-3 few TRBV15 TGTGCCACCAGCACAGGGTCTGGAAACACCATATATTTT CATSTGSGNTIYF
TRBD2 TRBJ2-1 - TRBV5-4 TGTGCCAGCAGCTTGAGGGGACTAGCGGGAGCGAATGAGCAGTTCTTC CASSLRGLAGANEQFF
- TRBJ2-7 - TRBV6-1 TGTGCCAGCAGTGACATACAGGCCAGGGGTACCTACGAGCAGTACTTC CASSDIQARGTYEQYF
TRBD2 TRBJ2-1 once TRBV7-3 TGTGCCAGCGGAATGACTAGCGGGCTGAGCAATGAGCAGTTCTTC CASGMTSGLSNEQFF
- TRBJ2-7 - TRBV6-1 TGTGCCAGCAGTGAAGCGCTGCAGGGTGGCTACGAGCAGTACTTC CASSEALQGGYEQYF
TRBD1 TRBJ1-1 - TRBV9 TGTGCCAGCAGCGTAGGAACAGGGGGGACTGAAGCTTTCTTT CASSVGTGGTEAFF
- TRBJ1-1 few TRBV5-1 TGCGCCAGCAGCATCGGACTGATGAACACTGAAGCTTTCTTT CASSIGLMNTEAFF
- TRBJ2-3 - TRBV7-9 TGTGCCAGCACCCCTCGCAGGCAGTCAGATACGCAGTATTTT CASTPRRQSDTQYF
- TRBJ1-1 few TRBV9 TGTGCCAGCAGCGCGAATATTGGCATCACTGAAGCTTTCTTT CASSANIGITEAFF
- TRBJ2-2 - TRBV19 TGTGCCAGTTCAGGTGTCGCGAACACCGGGGAGCTGTTTTTT CASSGVANTGELFF
- TRBJ1-3 - TRBV10-1 TGCGCCAGCAGCATAGGGGGAAACACCATATATTTT CASSIGGNTIYF
- TRBJ1-4 many TRBV5-5 TGTGCCAGCAGCTCCACAGGGCACAACGAAAAACTGTTTTTT CASSSTGHNEKLFF
- TRBJ2-2 - TRBV7-9 TGTGCCAGCACCGGATTGAACACCGGGGAGCTGTTTTTT CASTGLNTGELFF
- TRBJ1-1 many TRBV5-5 TGTGCCAGCAGCCTGGGGGTCTTTTCAAGTGAAGCTTTCTTT CASSLGVFSSEAFF
- TRBJ1-3 - TRBV19 TGTGCCAGTAGTATAGGTCCCCGACTCTCTGGAAACACCATATATTTT CASSIGPRLSGNTIYF
TRBD1 TRBJ1-2 - TRBV28 TGTGCCAGCAGCCGCGGGACAGGGGGCGCGAACGGCTACACCTTC CASSRGTGGANGYTF
- TRBJ1-1 - TRBV2 TGTGCCAGCAGCTCTCAACAGGGCCCAAACACTGAAGCTTTCTTT CASSSQQGPNTEAFF
- TRBJ1-1 many TRBV30 TGTGCCTGGAGTGTAGTACTAGGAACTGAAGCTTTCTTT CAWSVVLGTEAFF
TRBD2 TRBJ2-1 - TRBV7-2 TGTGCCAGCAGCCGAGCGGGGCCGGCTGCCAATGAGCAGTTCTTC CASSRAGPAANEQFF
- TRBJ1-2 - TRBV9 TGTGCCAGCAGCGTAGAGCTGGGGGGCGTTGGCTACACCTTC CASSVELGGVGYTF
TRBD1 TRBJ1-1 - TRBV6-4 TGTGCCAGCAGTCCTTCGACAGGGGTGGGGAACACTGAAGCTTTCTTT CASSPSTGVGNTEAFF
- TRBJ1-1 few TRBV28 TGTGCCAGCACATGGTCCGAGGGTGAAGCTTTCTTT CASTWSEGEAFF
- TRBJ2-7 - TRBV4-3 TGCGCCAGCAGCCCGGCGGGGAGCGGAGGGTCGTATTACGAGCAGTACTTC CASSPAGSGGSYYEQYF
TRBD1 TRBJ1-2 - TRBV7-6 TGTGCCAGCAGCTTAGGGCAGGGGGCGGTCTATGGCTACACCTTC CASSLGQGAVYGYTF
- TRBJ2-5 - TRBV29-1 TGCAGCGTTGAAGAAGGGACGATCCAAGAGACCCAGTACTTC CSVEEGTIQETQYF
TRBD1 TRBJ2-5 - TRBV6-1 TGTGCCAGTAGGACAGGGTATGAGGAGACCCAGTACTTC CASRTGYEETQYF
- TRBJ2-5 - TRBV5-6 TGTGCCAGCAGACAATTCCAGGGGAAGATACAAGAGACCCAGTACTTC CASRQFQGKIQETQYF
- TRBJ1-5 few TRBV9 TGTGCCAGCGGGTCAGGGTCCGACTTCTATAGCAATCAGCCCCAGCATTTT CASGSGSDFYSNQPQHF
- TRBJ2-1 - TRBV9 TGTGCCAGCAGCCAGGACCAAGGAGCGAATGAGCAGTTCTTC CASSQDQGANEQFF
- TRBJ1-1 few TRBV10-3 TGTGCCATCAGTGAGTCCGGGAGAGGCACTGAAGCTTTCTTT CAISESGRGTEAFF
TRBD1 TRBJ2-7 - TRBV28 TGTGCCAGTCGATCGGGACAGCACTCCTACGAGCAGTACTTC CASRSGQHSYEQYF
TRBD2 TRBJ2-7 - TRBV6-1 TGTGCCACTCCACCCCAGCGGGAGAACTCCTACGAGCAGTACTTC CATPPQRENSYEQYF
- TRBJ2-3 - TRBV7-8 TGTGCCAGCAGCTTCGGGGCGTGGGATACGCAGTATTTT CASSFGAWDTQYF
TRBD1 TRBJ2-5 - TRBV19 TGTGCCAGTAGGGGACAGGTTTACGAGACCCAGTACTTC CASRGQVYETQYF
- TRBJ2-3 once TRBV13 TGTGCCAGCAGCTTAGAGGGGACCTCCACAGATACGCAGTATTTT CASSLEGTSTDTQYF
- TRBJ1-2 - TRBV29-1 TGCAGCGTTGAGGGAGAAACTAACTATGGCTACACCTTC CSVEGETNYGYTF
TRBD2 TRBJ2-1 - TRBV10-3 TGTGCCATCAGTGAGGGAAGGACTAGCGGCAATGAGCAGTTCTTC CAISEGRTSGNEQFF